A single sample gave rise to the 31 T cell receptor beta chains below, sequenced in a study of chemoradiotherapy in HPV16-positive cancers. Assay used: immunoSEQ multiplex PCR; TCRdb lists only in-frame clones, some missing. The profile covers tens of thousands of clones, with 85% to 90% appearing a single time and 4.2% taken by the ten largest. The sequencing here drew on blood, taken from a patient who underwent chemoradiotherapy. Receptors originate from a human donor with HPV-associated anogenital cancer.

V usage is TRBV6-9 and J usage is TRBJ1-1, with D unresolved. The V end lost 4 bases, the J end lost 0 bases, and 6 bases lay between the germline ends. Germline CDR1 is MNHGY and CDR2 is SVAAGI. CDR3 length: 13 amino acids. The CDR3 reads CASSFGMNTEAFF. The CDR3 region has the DNA TGTGCCAGCAGTTTCGGAATGAACACTGAAGCTTTCTTT.

This clone was picked up one time. The V and J genes are TRBV7-9 and TRBJ2-3, with no clear D. V was shortened by 5 bases and J by 2 bases, with 5 bases between the two germline ends. CDR1 SEHNR and CDR2 FQNEAQ come from the germline V gene (reference sequence). This CDR3 is built from 12 residues. The CDR3 DNA sequence: TGTGCCAGCAGCCGAGACACAGATACGCAGTATTTT. Translating gives CASSRDTDTQYF.

The chain couples TRBV10-1 to TRBJ2-5, with D hard to call. The germline CDR1 and CDR2 sequences are WNHNN and SYGVQD (reference sequence). V lost 3 bases to trimming and J lost 5 bases, with 16 bases between them. There are 15 residues in the CDR3. The CDR3 DNA sequence: TGCGCCAGCAGTGAAGGTCGTTCGGATGTTGAGACCCAGTACTTC. Translated: CASSEGRSDVETQYF.

The V gene is TRBV27, the J gene TRBJ2-1; 11 bases align to TRBD2. The CDR3 is made up of 17 amino acids. In germline, CDR1 is MNHEY, CDR2 SMNVEV (reference sequence). V gave up 5 bases and J gave up 4 bases; unmatched junction bases: 10. The CDR3 loop reads CASSPSSGRAAYNEQFF. Here the CDR3 DNA reads TGTGCCAGCAGTCCGAGTAGCGGGAGGGCCGCGTACAATGAGCAGTTCTTC.

The V call is TRBV28, the J call TRBJ2-3; 9 bases map to TRBD1. CDR1 is MDHEN and CDR2 is SYDVKM in the germline V gene. This CDR3 is built from 16 residues. Trimming removed 5 bases from V and 7 bases from J; junction bases left unmatched: 13. For the CDR3, the DNA is TGTGCCAGCAGTACTCGGACAGGGGAAGTCGCCAATACGCAGTATTTT. It translates to CASSTRTGEVANTQYF.

The V and J genes are TRBV6-1 and TRBJ2-3, with TRBD1 matching 8 bases. The ends lost 11 bases at V and 6 bases at J; junction bases unmatched: 13. CDR3 length: 14 residues. CDR1 and CDR2 (germline): MNHNS, SASEGT. The CDR3 DNA reads TGTGCCTCTCAGGACCGGACAGGGTGGGATACGCAGTATTTT. This sequence encodes CASQDRTGWDTQYF.

The rearrangement uses TRBV5-5 and TRBJ2-2; D is unresolved. The CDR3 is made up of 15 amino acids. The V gene's germline CDR1 is SGHKS and CDR2 YYEKEE (reference sequence). Between the trimmed V and J ends, which lost 0 bases and 2 bases, there was a span of 8 bases. The CDR3 region has the DNA TGTGCCAGCAGCTTGGAGGACGGTAACACCGGGGAGCTGTTTTTT. It specifies CASSLEDGNTGELFF.

The chain has TRBV7-9 and TRBJ1-2; D is perhaps TRBD1 (6 bases). V was clipped by 5 bases and J by 5 bases, with 15 bases between them. Per the germline V gene, CDR1 is SEHNR and CDR2 is FQNEAQ (reference sequence). The CDR3 contains 14 residues. The CDR3 nucleotides read TGTGCCAGCAGCCCACAACAGGGAAAATATGGCTACACCTTC. As protein: CASSPQQGKYGYTF.

The rearrangement links TRBV28 to TRBJ1-5; no definite D call. The CDR3 sequence is 14 residues long. The germline CDR1 and CDR2 sequences are MDHEN and SYDVKM. V lost 8 bases to trimming and J lost 3 bases, with 14 bases between them. CDR3 residues: CASSPAVNNQPQHF. DNA of the CDR3: TGTGCCAGCTCGCCGGCAGTGAACAATCAGCCCCAGCATTTT.

This chain uses TRBV7-9 with TRBJ2-6; D remains ambiguous. Per germline, CDR1 SEHNR and CDR2 FQNEAQ (reference sequence). Trimming stripped 1 base from V and 0 bases from J, with 10 bases between. This CDR3 contains 17 residues. As DNA, the CDR3 is TGTGCCAGCAGCTTAGGTCAGCTAGGCTCTGGGGCCAACGTCCTGACTTTC. This translates into CASSLGQLGSGANVLTF.

The chain carries TRBV7-9 and TRBJ2-5; TRBD2 might be the D (6 bases). The CDR3 contains 14 residues. Germline V gene lookup returns CDR1 SEHNR and CDR2 FQNEAQ (reference sequence). The CDR3 reads CAGGREPSRETQYF. The CDR3 nucleotides read TGTGCGGGGGGACGGGAGCCCTCCAGGGAGACCCAGTACTTC.

The chain combines TRBV5-1 with TRBJ1-1; a possible D gene is TRBD1 (6 bases). Germline V gene lookup returns CDR1 SGHRS and CDR2 YFSETQ. The CDR3 is made up of 16 amino acids. V dropped 0 bases and J dropped 4 bases, with 16 bases sitting between them. The CDR3 loop is CASSLGGLQGPTEAFF. The CDR3 region has the DNA TGCGCCAGCAGCTTGGGGGGGTTACAGGGACCCACTGAAGCTTTCTTT.

The CDR3: CASSLAGSSYNEQFF. CDR3 nucleotides: TGTGCCAGCAGCTTAGCGGGAAGCTCCTACAATGAGCAGTTCTTC. The chain uses TRBV11-3 and TRBJ2-1, with a tentative D call TRBD2 (5 bases). The V end was cut by 1 base, the J end by 0 bases, with 7 bases between. Germline V gene sequence: CDR1 SGHNT, CDR2 YENEEA. This CDR3 is 15 amino acids long. The full variable domain, completed using reference TRBV11-3 and TRBJ2-1, is EAGVVQSPRYKIIEKKQPVAFWCNPISGHNTLYWYLQNLGQGPELLIRYENEEAVDDSQLPKDRFSAERLKGVDSTLKIQPAELGDSAVYLCASSLAGSSYNEQFFGPGTRLTVL.

V is TRBV19 and J is TRBJ2-2; TRBD1 might be the D (6 bases). The V end lost 5 bases, the J end lost 0 bases, and 13 bases lay between the germline ends. Germline CDR1 reads LNHDA; CDR2 reads SQIVND (reference sequence). The CDR3 contains 16 residues. CDR3: CASSFSDRANTGELFF. The DNA for the CDR3 is TGTGCCAGTAGTTTCTCGGACAGAGCGAACACCGGGGAGCTGTTTTTT.

The chain recombines TRBV28 with TRBJ1-3, with D unresolved. Germline-derived CDR1 and CDR2 are MDHEN and SYDVKM. V lost 5 bases and J lost 5, with 13 bases in between. The CDR3 runs 14 residues. This CDR3 reads CASSPWGTRNTIYF. As DNA, the CDR3 is TGTGCCAGCAGTCCTTGGGGTACGAGAAACACCATATATTTT.

In this sample, this clone turned up once. The J gene is TRBJ2-7, the V gene TRBV5-1, with 9 bases aligning to TRBD2. Germline lookup yields CDR1 SGHRS and CDR2 YFSETQ. This CDR3 is 15 amino acids long. The V gene end was trimmed by 0 bases and the J gene end by 3 bases; junction bases not matched to a gene: 4. CDR3 DNA sequence: TGCGCCAGCAGCTTGGTGGGTAGCGGGAGCTACGAGCAGTACTTC. Protein product: CASSLVGSGSYEQYF.

This chain links TRBV7-3 with TRBJ2-5; D gene unclear. In germline, CDR1 is SGHTA, CDR2 FQGTGA. V lost 5 bases, J lost 0 bases, and 10 bases lay in between. This CDR3 is 14 amino acids long. The CDR3 loop reads CASSLGPNQETQYF. Here the CDR3 DNA reads TGTGCCAGCAGCCTTGGACCAAACCAAGAGACCCAGTACTTC.

J is TRBJ1-5 and V is TRBV6-1; 9 positions match TRBD1. CDR1 and CDR2 from the germline V gene are MNHNS and SASEGT. Germline trimming cut 7 bases from V and 1 base from J; bases unmatched to any gene: 5. This CDR3 is built from 15 residues. DNA of the CDR3: TGTGCCAGCAAAAGGGACAGGGCCAGCAATCAGCCCCAGCATTTT. Translated, it gives CASKRDRASNQPQHF.

The rearrangement uses TRBV9 and TRBJ2-3; 11 nucleotides line up with TRBD2. Germline V CDR1 and CDR2: SGDLS, YYNGEE. CDR3 length equals 15 residues. Trimming removed 3 bases from V and 6 bases from J; junction bases left unmatched: 6. The CDR3 nucleotides read TGTGCCAGCAGCGAGACTAGCGGGGCCTCGGATACGCAGTATTTT. The encoded protein is CASSETSGASDTQYF.

This clone was detected only once. V and J are TRBV5-4 and TRBJ2-1; tentatively, D is TRBD1 or TRBD2 (6 bases each). This CDR3 is built from 15 residues. Trimming cost V 4 bases and J 6 bases, with 17 bases left between them. Germline CDR1 reads SGHNT; CDR2 reads YYREEE (reference sequence). The CDR3 region is CASSPERGVVNEQFF. In DNA form, the CDR3 reads TGTGCCAGCAGCCCCGAAAGGGGGGTCGTCAATGAGCAGTTCTTC.

The V gene is TRBV6-1, the J gene TRBJ2-7; no definite D call. The germline V gene encodes CDR1 MNHNS and CDR2 SASEGT. Between the trimmed V and J ends, which lost 4 bases and 6 bases, there was a span of 19 bases. The CDR3 has 15 residues. CDR3 region: CASSATYDRGREQYF. The CDR3 bases are TGTGCCAGCAGTGCAACGTACGACCGTGGTCGCGAGCAGTACTTC.

V and J are TRBV9 and TRBJ2-1; the match to TRBD2 covers 7 bases. Germline V gene lookup returns CDR1 SGDLS and CDR2 YYNGEE. There are 14 residues in the CDR3. V gave up 0 bases and J gave up 6 bases; unmatched junction bases: 3. CDR3 region: CASSVGGGRNEQFF. CDR3 DNA: TGTGCCAGCAGCGTAGGCGGGGGACGCAATGAGCAGTTCTTC.

CDR3 sequence: CASSQTGDKAYGYTF. In nucleotides, the CDR3 is TGTGCCAGCAGCCAGACAGGGGATAAGGCTTATGGCTACACCTTC. The chain carries TRBV2 and TRBJ1-2, with 8 bases that match TRBD1. CDR3 length: 15 residues. J gave up 5 bases and V 6 bases, and 11 bases lay outside the gene matches. Germline V gene lookup returns CDR1 SNHLY and CDR2 FYNNEI. The whole variable domain, filled in from reference TRBV2 and TRBJ1-2, reads EPEVTQTPSHQVTQMGQEVILRCVPISNHLYFYWYRQILGQKVEFLVSFYNNEISEKSEIFDDQFSVERPDGSNFTLKIRSTKLEDSAMYFCASSQTGDKAYGYTFGSGTRLTVV.

This chain connects TRBV15 to TRBJ2-2; 7 bases are a match to TRBD2. Germline CDR1 reads LNHNV; CDR2 reads YYDKDF (reference sequence). This CDR3 comprises 17 residues. The ends lost 7 bases at V and 5 bases at J; junction bases unmatched: 16. In DNA, the CDR3 is TGTGCCACCACAGCCCGAGGCGGGAGCGGAGGGACCGGGGAGCTGTTTTTT. Encoded protein: CATTARGGSGGTGELFF.

The chain combines TRBV5-1 with TRBJ2-3; D remains unclear. The V end lost 4 bases, the J end lost 6 bases, and 12 bases lay between the germline ends. This CDR3 region has 13 residues. Germline CDR1 SGHRS, CDR2 YFSETQ. CDR3 nucleotide sequence: TGCGCCAGCAGCCTCAACCAAGGGGATACGCAGTATTTT. It translates to CASSLNQGDTQYF.

V and J are TRBV10-3 and TRBJ1-1; possibly TRBD1 for D (5 bases). V dropped 3 bases and J dropped 4 bases, with 9 bases sitting between them. The CDR3 runs 13 residues. Germline CDR1 reads ENHRY; CDR2 reads SYGVKD. The CDR3 region has the DNA TGTGCCATCAGTGATAGGGGAATCACTGAAGCTTTCTTT. It yields the protein CAISDRGITEAFF.

The V call is TRBV5-8, the J call TRBJ2-1; D gene ambiguous. CDR3 length: 11 residues. V was trimmed by 2 bases and J by 7 bases, leaving 4 bases between them. Germline V lookup: CDR1 SGHTS, CDR2 YDEGEE. Written as DNA, the CDR3 is TGTGCCAGCAGCTTAAGGAATGAGCAGTTCTTC. It specifies CASSLRNEQFF.

In this sample, this clone turned up a few times. The V call is TRBV2, the J call TRBJ2-7; D is unclear. CDR1 and CDR2 from the germline V gene are SNHLY and FYNNEI. Trimming pared 7 bases from V and 0 bases from J, leaving 7 bases between. The CDR3 contains 12 residues. The CDR3 loop is CASKTDSYEQYF. CDR3 bases: TGTGCCAGCAAGACTGACTCCTACGAGCAGTACTTC.

This chain connects TRBV5-5 to TRBJ2-1, with no clear D. Per germline, CDR1 SGHKS and CDR2 YYEKEE (reference sequence). With 1 base removed from V and 9 bases from J, the gap between germline ends came to 5 bases. The CDR3 runs 11 residues. CDR3 DNA sequence: TGTGCCAGCAGCTTGACATCTGAGCAGTTCTTC. Encoded protein: CASSLTSEQFF.

The rearrangement links TRBV5-1 to TRBJ2-3; 8 nucleotides line up with TRBD2. This CDR3 has 15 amino acids. The germline V gene encodes CDR1 SGHRS and CDR2 YFSETQ. V lost 4 bases, J lost 6 bases, and 10 bases stayed unmatched. CDR3 residues: CASSKTGGPGDTQYF. CDR3 coding DNA: TGCGCCAGCAGCAAAACGGGAGGGCCCGGGGATACGCAGTATTTT.

The gene calls are TRBV4-1 and TRBJ2-2; D is unclear. Deletions cut 4 bases from V and 4 bases from J, with 7 bases between. This CDR3 contains 13 residues. CDR1 is MGHRA, CDR2 YSYEKL, per germline. CDR3 sequence reads: CASSRSSTGELFF. CDR3 coding DNA: TGCGCCAGCAGCCGCTCGAGCACCGGGGAGCTGTTTTTT.